The sequence of this TCR beta chain was determined in a study of control samples from healthy donors and cancer patients. V lost 5 bases, J lost 4 bases, and 4 bases stayed unmatched. CDR3 length: 14 amino acids. CDR1 is MDHEN and CDR2 is SYDVKM in the germline V gene. TCRdb keeps only in-frame clones here, not all; method: immunoSEQ multiplex PCR. The sample includes some 100,000 clones, 90% of them seen just once. The receptor was isolated from a human donor in good health. The donor label of this sample is uncertain. Source material: blood. V is TRBV28 and J is TRBJ1-1, with 10 bases fitting TRBD1. CDR3 bases: TGTGCCAGCAGTATAGACAGGGGGCTCACTGAAGCTTTCTTT. This codes for CASSIDRGLTEAFF.